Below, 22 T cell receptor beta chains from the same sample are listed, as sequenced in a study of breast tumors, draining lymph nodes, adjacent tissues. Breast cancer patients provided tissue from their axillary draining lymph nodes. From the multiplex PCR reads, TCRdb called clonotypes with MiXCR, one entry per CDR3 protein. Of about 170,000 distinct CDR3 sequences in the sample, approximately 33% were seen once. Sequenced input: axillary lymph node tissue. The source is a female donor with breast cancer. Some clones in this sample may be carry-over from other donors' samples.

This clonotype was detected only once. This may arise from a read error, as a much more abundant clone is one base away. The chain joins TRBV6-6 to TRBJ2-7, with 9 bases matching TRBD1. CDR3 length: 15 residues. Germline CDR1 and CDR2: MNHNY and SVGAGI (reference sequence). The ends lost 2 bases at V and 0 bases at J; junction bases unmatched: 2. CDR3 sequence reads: CASSYRTGVSYEQYF. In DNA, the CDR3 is TGTGCCAGCAGTTACAGGACAGGGGTCTCCTACGAGCAGTACTTC.

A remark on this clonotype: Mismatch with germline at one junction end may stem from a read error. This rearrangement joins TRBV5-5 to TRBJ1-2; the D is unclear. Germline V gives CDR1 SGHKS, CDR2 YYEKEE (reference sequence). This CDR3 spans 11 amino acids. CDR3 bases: TGTGCCAGCAGCCCCGGCTATGCCTACACCTTC. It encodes CASSPGYAYTF.

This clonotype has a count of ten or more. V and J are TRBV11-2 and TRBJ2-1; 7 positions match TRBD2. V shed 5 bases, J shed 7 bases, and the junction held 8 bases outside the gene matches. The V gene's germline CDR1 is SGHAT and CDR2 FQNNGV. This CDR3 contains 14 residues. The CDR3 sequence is CASSPTRGRNEQFF. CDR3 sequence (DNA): TGTGCCAGCAGCCCCACGCGGGGGAGGAATGAGCAGTTCTTC.

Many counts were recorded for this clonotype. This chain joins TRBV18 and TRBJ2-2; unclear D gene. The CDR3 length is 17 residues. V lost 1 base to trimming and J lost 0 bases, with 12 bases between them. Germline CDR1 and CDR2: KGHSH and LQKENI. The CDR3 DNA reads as TGTGCCAGCTCACCACGGGTAGTAGCCACGAACACCGGGGAGCTGTTTTTT. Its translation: CASSPRVVATNTGELFF. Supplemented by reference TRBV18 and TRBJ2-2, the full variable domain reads NAGVMQNPRHLVRRRGQEARLRCSPMKGHSHVYWYRQLPEEGLKFMVYLQKENIIDESGMPKERFSAEFPKEGPSILRIQQVVRGDSAAYFCASSPRVVATNTGELFFGEGSRLTVL.

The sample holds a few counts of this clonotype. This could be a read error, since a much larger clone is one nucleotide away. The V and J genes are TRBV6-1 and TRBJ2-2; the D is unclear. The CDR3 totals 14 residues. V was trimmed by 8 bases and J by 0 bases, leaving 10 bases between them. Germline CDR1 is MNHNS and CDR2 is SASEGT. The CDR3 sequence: CASVRSANTGELFF. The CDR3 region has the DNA TGTGCCAGCGTGCGGAGCGCGAACACCGGGGAGCTGTTTTTT.

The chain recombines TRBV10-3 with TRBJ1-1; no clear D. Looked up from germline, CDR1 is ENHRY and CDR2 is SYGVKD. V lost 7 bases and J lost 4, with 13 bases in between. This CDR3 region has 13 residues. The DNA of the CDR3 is TGTGCCATCACCAACCCCCCGGCCACTGAAGCTTTCTTT. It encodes CAITNPPATEAFF.

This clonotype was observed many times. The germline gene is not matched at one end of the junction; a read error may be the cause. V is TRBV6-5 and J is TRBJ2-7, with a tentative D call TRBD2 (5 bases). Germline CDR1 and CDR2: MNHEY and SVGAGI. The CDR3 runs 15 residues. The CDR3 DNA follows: TGTGCCAGCAGTCACTCGAGGACGGGAACGGGCGAGCAGTACTTC. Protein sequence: CASSHSRTGTGEQYF.

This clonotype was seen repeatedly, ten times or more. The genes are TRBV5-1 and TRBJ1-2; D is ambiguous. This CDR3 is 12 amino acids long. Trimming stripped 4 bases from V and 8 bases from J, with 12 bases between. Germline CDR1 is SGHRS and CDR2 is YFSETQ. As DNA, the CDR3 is TGCGCCAGCAGCCGGGAGGGTCCCGGCTACACCTTC. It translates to CASSREGPGYTF.

The CDR3 DNA reads TGCGCCAGCAGCGATACAATAGGGACAGGGAACACTGAAGCTTTCTTT. It yields the protein CASSDTIGTGNTEAFF. The rearrangement joins TRBV4-1 to TRBJ1-1; 8 bases are shared with TRBD1. Germline CDR1 MGHRA, CDR2 YSYEKL. With 5 bases clipped from V and 1 base from J, the junction kept 9 bases outside the gene matches. The CDR3 contains 16 residues.

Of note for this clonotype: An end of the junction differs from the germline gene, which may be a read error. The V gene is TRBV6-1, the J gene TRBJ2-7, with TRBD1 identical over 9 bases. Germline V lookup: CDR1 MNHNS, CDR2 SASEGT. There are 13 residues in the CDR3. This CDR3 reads CAGSLGTGYEQYF. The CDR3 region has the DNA TGTGCCGGCAGTCTTGGGACAGGGTACGAGCAGTACTTC.

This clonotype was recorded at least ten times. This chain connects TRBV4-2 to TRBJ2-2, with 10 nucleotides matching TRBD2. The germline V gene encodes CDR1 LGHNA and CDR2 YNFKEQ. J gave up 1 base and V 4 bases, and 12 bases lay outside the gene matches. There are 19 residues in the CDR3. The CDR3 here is CASSPRLGAGGLNTGELFF. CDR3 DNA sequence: TGTGCCAGCAGCCCAAGACTCGGAGCGGGGGGGCTGAACACCGGGGAGCTGTTTTTT.

The CDR3 loop reads CASSDGQLASNEKLFF. The CDR3 DNA reads as TGCGCCAGCAGTGACGGACAGCTTGCTTCTAATGAAAAACTGTTTTTT. The rearrangement links TRBV10-1 to TRBJ1-4; TRBD1 might be the D (6 bases). CDR1 and CDR2 (germline): WNHNN, SYGVQD (reference sequence). Trimming shortened V by 3 bases and J by 3 bases, and 14 bases separated the two germline ends. CDR3 length: 16 residues.

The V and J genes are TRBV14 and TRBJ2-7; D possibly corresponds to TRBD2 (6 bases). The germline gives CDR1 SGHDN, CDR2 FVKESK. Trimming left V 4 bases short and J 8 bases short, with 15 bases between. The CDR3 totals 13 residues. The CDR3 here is CASSPPDYSKQYF. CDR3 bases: TGTGCCAGCAGCCCTCCGGACTACTCCAAGCAGTACTTC.

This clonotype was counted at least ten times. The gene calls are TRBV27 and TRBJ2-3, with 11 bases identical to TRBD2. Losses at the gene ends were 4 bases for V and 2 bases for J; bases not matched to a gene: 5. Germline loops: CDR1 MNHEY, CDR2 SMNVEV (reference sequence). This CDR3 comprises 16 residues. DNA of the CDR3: TGTGCCAGCAGTTCTCTTAGCGGGGGGGTCACAGATACGCAGTATTTT. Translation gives CASSSLSGGVTDTQYF.

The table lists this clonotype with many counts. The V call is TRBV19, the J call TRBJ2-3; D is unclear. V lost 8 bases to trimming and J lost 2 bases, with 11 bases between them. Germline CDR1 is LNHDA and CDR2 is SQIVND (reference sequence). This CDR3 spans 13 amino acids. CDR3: CASRHLLTDTQYF. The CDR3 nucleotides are TGTGCCAGTCGACACCTCCTCACAGATACGCAGTATTTT.

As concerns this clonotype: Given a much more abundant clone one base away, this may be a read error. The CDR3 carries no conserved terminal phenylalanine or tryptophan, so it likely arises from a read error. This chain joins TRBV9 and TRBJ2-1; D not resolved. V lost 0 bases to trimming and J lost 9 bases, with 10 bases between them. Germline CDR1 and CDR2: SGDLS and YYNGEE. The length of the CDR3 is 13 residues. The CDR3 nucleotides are TGTGCCAGCAGCGTAGAGTTAGTCGGTGAGCAGTTCTCC. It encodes CASSVELVGEQFS.

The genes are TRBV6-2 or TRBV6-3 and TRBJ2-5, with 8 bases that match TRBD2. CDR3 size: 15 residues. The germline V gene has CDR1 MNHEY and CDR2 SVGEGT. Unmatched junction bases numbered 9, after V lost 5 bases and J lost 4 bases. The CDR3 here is CASSHGGGQGETQYF. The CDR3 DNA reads TGTGCCAGCAGTCACGGCGGGGGGCAGGGAGAGACCCAGTACTTC.

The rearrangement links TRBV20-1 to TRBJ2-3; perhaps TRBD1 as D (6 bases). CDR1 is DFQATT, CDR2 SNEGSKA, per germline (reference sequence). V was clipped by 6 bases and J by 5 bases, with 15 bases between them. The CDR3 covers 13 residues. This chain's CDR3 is CSAPGWDIDTQYF. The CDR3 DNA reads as TGCAGTGCCCCAGGGTGGGACATAGATACGCAGTATTTT.

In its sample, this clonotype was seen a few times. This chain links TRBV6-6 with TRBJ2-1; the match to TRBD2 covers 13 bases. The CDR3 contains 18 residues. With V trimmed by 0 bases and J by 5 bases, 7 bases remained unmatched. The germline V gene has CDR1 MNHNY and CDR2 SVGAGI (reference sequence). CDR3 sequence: CASSYSAVTSGGNNEQFF. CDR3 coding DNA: TGTGCCAGCAGTTACTCGGCCGTGACTAGCGGGGGGAACAATGAGCAGTTCTTC.

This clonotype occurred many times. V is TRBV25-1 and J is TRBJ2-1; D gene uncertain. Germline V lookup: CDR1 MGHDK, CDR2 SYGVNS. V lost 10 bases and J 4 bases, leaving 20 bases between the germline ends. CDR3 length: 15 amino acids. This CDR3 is CATAPASVRYNEQFF. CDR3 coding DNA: TGTGCCACCGCGCCCGCATCAGTAAGATACAATGAGCAGTTCTTC.

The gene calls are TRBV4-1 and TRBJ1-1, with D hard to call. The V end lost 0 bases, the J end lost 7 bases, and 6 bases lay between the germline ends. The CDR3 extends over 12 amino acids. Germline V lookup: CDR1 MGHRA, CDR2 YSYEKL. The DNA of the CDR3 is TGCGCCAGCAGCCAAGATGGGGTTGAAGCTTTCTTT. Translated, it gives CASSQDGVEAFF.

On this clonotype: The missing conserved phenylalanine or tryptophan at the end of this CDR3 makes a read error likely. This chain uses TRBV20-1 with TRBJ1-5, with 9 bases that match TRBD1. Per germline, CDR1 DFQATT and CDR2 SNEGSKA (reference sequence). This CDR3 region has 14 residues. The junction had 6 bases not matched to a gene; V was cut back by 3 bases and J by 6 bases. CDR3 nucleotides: TGCAGTGCTAGTCTGGACAGGGGCATTCAGCCCCAGCATGGT. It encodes CSASLDRGIQPQHG.